The 21 T cell receptor beta chains presented below share a single source sample, sequenced in a study of response to subunit inactivated influenza vaccine. Using its own MiXCR run on the RT-PCR reads, TCRdb lists one record per CDR3 protein. The sample consists of more than 700,000 distinct CDR3 sequences, 21% of them appearing once. The starting material was PBMCs from blood, obtained about 5 days after vaccination. These receptors came from a man between 45 and 60 years old who received an inactivated influenza vaccine.

This clonotype showed up just a few times. The chain combines TRBV7-6 with TRBJ2-2; 10 positions match TRBD1. CDR1 and CDR2 (germline): SGHVS, FNYEAQ. The CDR3 has 16 amino acids. V was clipped by 5 bases and J by 6 bases; unmatched bases: 9. The DNA for the CDR3 is TGTGCCAGCAGCCGGACCGGGACAGGGGTTTCCGGGGAGCTGTTTTTT. Its protein product is CASSRTGTGVSGELFF.

There are a few counts of this clonotype. This chain uses TRBV18 with TRBJ2-1; maybe TRBD1 (5 bases). Trimming cost V 6 bases and J 5 bases, with 11 bases left between them. Germline V gives CDR1 KGHSH, CDR2 LQKENI. The CDR3 extends over 13 amino acids. The CDR3 reads CASSTGRDNEQFF. The CDR3 nucleotides are TGTGCCAGCTCCACAGGACGTGACAATGAGCAGTTCTTC. Based on the CDR3 plus reference TRBV18 and TRBJ2-1, the full variable domain is NAGVMQNPRHLVRRRGQEARLRCSPMKGHSHVYWYRQLPEEGLKFMVYLQKENIIDESGMPKERFSAEFPKEGPSILRIQQVVRGDSAAYFCASSTGRDNEQFFGPGTRLTVL.

This clonotype was seen more than once but under ten times. The J gene is TRBJ2-5, the V gene TRBV15; the D call may be TRBD1 or TRBD2 (6 bases each). The CDR3 runs to 15 residues. CDR1 LNHNV and CDR2 YYDKDF come from the germline V gene (reference sequence). With 0 bases removed from V and 5 bases from J, the gap between germline ends came to 13 bases. Written as DNA, the CDR3 is TGTGCCACCAGCAGAGATTCAAGAGGGGGGGAGACCCAGTACTTC. It encodes CATSRDSRGGETQYF.

This clonotype was seen a handful of times. The V gene is TRBV29-1, the J gene TRBJ2-5, with TRBD2 matching 12 bases. CDR1 SQVTM and CDR2 ANQGSEA come from the germline V gene. The ends lost 6 bases at V and 2 bases at J; junction bases unmatched: 7. The CDR3 has 15 residues. The CDR3 DNA is TGCAGCGTCCGCGGACTAGCGGGGTTACAAGAGACCCAGTACTTC. Its protein product is CSVRGLAGLQETQYF.

The chain carries TRBV6-2 or TRBV6-3 and TRBJ2-7; D is ambiguous. Germline V gene sequence: CDR1 MNHEY, CDR2 SVGEGT. V lost 2 bases to trimming and J lost 0 bases, with 14 bases between them. This CDR3 has 16 amino acids. The CDR3 DNA reads as TGTGCCAGCAGTTACCCTCGTCCTCCGAGCTCCTACGAGCAGTACTTC. It yields the protein CASSYPRPPSSYEQYF.

The chain uses TRBV18 and TRBJ1-5; no definite D call. Germline CDR1 is KGHSH and CDR2 is LQKENI. The V end lost 2 bases, the J end lost 4 bases, and 12 bases lay between the germline ends. This CDR3 has 15 residues. CDR3 loop: CASSPTALSNQPQHF. The CDR3 coding sequence is TGTGCCAGCTCACCAACCGCCCTATCTAATCAGCCCCAGCATTTT.

This clonotype occurred once. The junction shows a germline mismatch at one end, possibly a read error. The chain recombines TRBV7-7 with TRBJ2-1, with D maybe TRBD1 (6 bases). This CDR3 spans 13 amino acids. Germline V gene lookup returns CDR1 SSHAT and CDR2 FNYEAQ (reference sequence). As DNA, the CDR3 is TGTGCTAGCAGCAAAGGACAGTACGGTGAGCAGTTCTTC. This translates into CASSKGQYGEQFF.

This clonotype came up many times. V usage is TRBV20-1 and J usage is TRBJ2-7, with D hard to call. This CDR3 spans 11 amino acids. Germline V gives CDR1 DFQATT, CDR2 SNEGSKA (reference sequence). Trimming took 2 bases from V and 2 from J, leaving 4 bases between them. Here the CDR3 reads CSARQAYEQYF. CDR3 nucleotides: TGCAGTGCTAGACAGGCCTACGAGCAGTACTTC.

In this sample, this clonotype turned up a few times. This chain joins TRBV4-3 and TRBJ2-3, with D perhaps matching TRBD1 (5 bases). The CDR3 loop spans 17 amino acids. Looked up from germline, CDR1 is LGHNA and CDR2 is YSLEER. V lost 0 bases to trimming and J lost 0 bases, with 13 bases between them. This CDR3 is CASSQDIDSSSTDTQYF. The CDR3 nucleotides read TGCGCCAGCAGCCAAGATATAGACAGCTCTAGCACAGATACGCAGTATTTT.

This clonotype was picked up a small number of times. The CDR3 DNA reads TGTGCCAGCAGTGGCTTAGGATTGTCCAATCAGCCCCAGCATTTT. Its translation: CASSGLGLSNQPQHF. The chain uses TRBV27 and TRBJ1-5, with D unclear. CDR1 is MNHEY, CDR2 SMNVEV, per germline (reference sequence). This CDR3 has 15 residues. Trimming left V 5 bases short and J 3 bases short, with 14 bases between.

The V call is TRBV30, the J call TRBJ2-7; D remains unclear. Germline V gene data show CDR1 as GTSNPN and CDR2 as SVGIG (reference sequence). This CDR3 region has 13 residues. The germline V and J ends were trimmed by 0 bases and 2 bases, with 8 bases remaining between them. CDR3 protein: CAWSVFSTYEQYF. The CDR3 region has the DNA TGTGCCTGGAGTGTTTTCAGCACCTACGAGCAGTACTTC.

The V gene is TRBV3-1, the J gene TRBJ1-1; no clear D. Germline V CDR1 and CDR2: LGHDT, YNNKEL (reference sequence). Trimming removed 4 bases from V and 4 bases from J, with 13 bases in between. This CDR3 is built from 14 residues. This CDR3 reads CASSPSGPGTEAFF. The CDR3 coding sequence is TGTGCCAGCAGCCCTTCTGGCCCCGGCACTGAAGCTTTCTTT.

The chain joins TRBV6-2 or TRBV6-3 to TRBJ2-5, with 7 bases matching TRBD2. CDR1 and CDR2 from the germline V gene are MNHEY and SVGEGT. V lost 0 bases, J lost 9 bases, and 4 bases stayed unmatched. The CDR3 has 13 residues. The CDR3 loop is CASSYSTREAQYF. The CDR3 DNA is TGTGCCAGCAGTTACTCGACTCGGGAGGCCCAGTACTTC.

The chain is built from TRBV28 and TRBJ2-7; possible D gene TRBD1, 6 bases. This CDR3 is 14 amino acids long. Deletions cut 3 bases from V and 3 bases from J, with 12 bases between. Germline V gene data show CDR1 as MDHEN and CDR2 as SYDVKM. The CDR3 region has the DNA TGTGCCAGCAGTTTCGAGGGACACAACTACGAGCAGTACTTC. Amino acid sequence: CASSFEGHNYEQYF.

This clonotype occurred a few times. J is TRBJ2-7 and V is TRBV20-1, with D perhaps being TRBD1 or TRBD2 (6 bases each). Germline loops: CDR1 DFQATT, CDR2 SNEGSKA (reference sequence). The CDR3 totals 13 residues. Trimming removed 5 bases at V and 2 bases at J, with 13 bases between. In DNA, the CDR3 is TGCAGTGCTCAACGAGGGGGGACCTACGAGCAGTACTTC. Protein sequence: CSAQRGGTYEQYF.

The table lists this clonotype with a count of one. The CDR3 sequence: CASSVGKSVGTSGTGETQYF. CDR3 in DNA: TGTGCCAGCAGCGTAGGAAAATCGGTCGGGACTAGCGGGACTGGAGAGACCCAGTACTTC. The gene calls are TRBV9 and TRBJ2-5, with TRBD2 matching 13 bases. Germline loops: CDR1 SGDLS, CDR2 YYNGEE. This CDR3 is 20 amino acids long. Germline trimming cut 0 bases from V and 4 bases from J; bases unmatched to any gene: 15.

In its sample, this clonotype was seen once. The CDR3 loop is CASSLGVAGGGIDTQYF. The CDR3 nucleotides are TGTGCCAGCAGTTTAGGGGTCGCGGGAGGTGGTATAGATACGCAGTATTTT. The V call is TRBV12-3 or TRBV12-4, the J call TRBJ2-3; 8 bases fit TRBD2. The CDR3 runs to 17 residues. V lost 1 base and J lost 5; bases outside the gene matches: 11.

This clonotype has only a few counts. Here the CDR3 reads CASSEEWTGDTEAFF. In nucleotides, the CDR3 is TGTGCCAGCAGTGAAGAATGGACAGGGGACACTGAAGCTTTCTTT. The gene calls are TRBV6-1 and TRBJ1-1, with TRBD1 matching 9 bases. CDR3 length: 15 amino acids. The J segment lost 3 bases and the V segment lost 1 base, leaving 3 bases of the junction unmatched. Germline lookup yields CDR1 MNHNS and CDR2 SASEGT.

With respect to this clonotype: This could be a read error, since a much larger clone is one nucleotide away. This chain joins TRBV12-3 or TRBV12-4 and TRBJ2-3, with D possibly matching TRBD2 (6 bases). The CDR3 contains 15 residues. DNA of the CDR3: TGTGCCAGGAGTTCATGGCGGGATAGCACAGATACGCAGTATTTT. Encoded protein: CARSSWRDSTDTQYF.

This clonotype was seen ten or more times. This chain links TRBV4-3 with TRBJ2-3; 8 bases map to TRBD2. The CDR3 runs 17 residues. CDR1 LGHNA and CDR2 YSLEER come from the germline V gene. With 1 base clipped from V and 2 bases from J, the junction kept 8 bases outside the gene matches. The CDR3 sequence is CASSQGLGGGYTDTQYF. In DNA, the CDR3 is TGCGCCAGCAGCCAAGGTCTTGGCGGGGGGTACACAGATACGCAGTATTTT.

This clonotype was seen only a few times. This chain connects TRBV5-8 to TRBJ1-1; a possible D gene is TRBD1 (5 bases). The germline CDR1 and CDR2 sequences are SGHTS and YDEGEE. Deletions cut 0 bases from V and 7 bases from J, with 13 bases between. This CDR3 has 14 residues. CDR3 residues: CASSLARNRFEAFF. The CDR3 nucleotides read TGTGCCAGCAGCTTGGCGCGAAACAGGTTTGAAGCTTTCTTT.